This T cell receptor beta chain was retrieved from a study of T cell repertoires in cytomegalovirus infection. Study overall: Through public TCR beta signatures, both CMV infection and matching HLA type were indicated.

About this clonotype itself: Its specificity is not known.

TCRdb re-called the reads through MiXCR, storing one row per CDR3 protein. The sample holds about 920,000 distinct CDR3 sequences, about 33% seen once. This TCR came from a human donor in good health (CMV status not recorded). Some clones in this sample may be carry-over from other donors' samples. The material was cultured CD8+ T cells from PBMCs, obtained from culture after CMV antigen stimulation.

CDR3 protein: CASSPPASGGRPNQETQYF. The CDR3, as DNA: TGTGCCAGCAGTCCCCCCGCTAGCGGGGGCCGGCCCAACCAAGAGACCCAGTACTTC. V usage is TRBV27 and J usage is TRBJ2-5; 10 nucleotides match TRBD2. This CDR3 spans 19 amino acids. The V segment lost 5 bases and the J segment 0 bases; nucleotides outside the gene matches: 15. Germline CDR1 reads MNHEY; CDR2 reads SMNVEV (reference sequence).